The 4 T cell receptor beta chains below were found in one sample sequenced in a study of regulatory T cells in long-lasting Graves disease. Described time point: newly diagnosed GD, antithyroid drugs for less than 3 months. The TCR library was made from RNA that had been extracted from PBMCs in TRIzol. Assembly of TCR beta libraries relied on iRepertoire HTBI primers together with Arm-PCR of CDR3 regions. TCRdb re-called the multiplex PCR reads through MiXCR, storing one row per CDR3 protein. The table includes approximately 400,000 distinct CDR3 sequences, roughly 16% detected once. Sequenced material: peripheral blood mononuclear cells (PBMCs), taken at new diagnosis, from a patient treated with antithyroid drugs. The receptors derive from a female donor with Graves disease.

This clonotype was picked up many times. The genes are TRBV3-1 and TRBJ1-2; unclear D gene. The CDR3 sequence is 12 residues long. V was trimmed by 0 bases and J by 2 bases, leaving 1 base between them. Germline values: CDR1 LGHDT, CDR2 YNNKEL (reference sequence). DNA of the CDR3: TGTGCCAGCAGCCAAGAAAACTATGGCTACACCTTC. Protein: CASSQENYGYTF.

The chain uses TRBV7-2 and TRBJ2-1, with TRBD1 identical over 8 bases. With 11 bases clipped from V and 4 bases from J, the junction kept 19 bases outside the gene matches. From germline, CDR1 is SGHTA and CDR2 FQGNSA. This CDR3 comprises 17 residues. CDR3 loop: CACSGDATGEKYNEQFF. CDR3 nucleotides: TGTGCCTGCTCTGGGGACGCGACAGGGGAAAAATACAATGAGCAGTTCTTC.

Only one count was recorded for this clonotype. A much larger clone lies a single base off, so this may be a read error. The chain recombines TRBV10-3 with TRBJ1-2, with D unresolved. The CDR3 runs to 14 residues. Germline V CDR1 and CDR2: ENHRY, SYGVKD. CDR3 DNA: TGTGGCATCACCCCGGATGTCGCGAACTATGGCTACACCTTC. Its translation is CGITPDVANYGYTF.

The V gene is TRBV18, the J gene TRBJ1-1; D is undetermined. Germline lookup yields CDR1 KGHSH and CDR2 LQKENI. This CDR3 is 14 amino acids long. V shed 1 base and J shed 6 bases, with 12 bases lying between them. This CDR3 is CASSPLLESAEAFF. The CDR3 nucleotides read TGTGCCAGCTCACCACTTCTTGAGTCGGCTGAAGCTTTCTTT.